These 10 T cell receptor beta chains were all obtained from the same sample, sequenced in a study of Ad26.COV2.S vaccination and SARS-CoV-2 variants. Produced via immunoSEQ multiplex PCR; TCRdb's table is partial and in-frame only. Among 350,000 to 450,000 clones listed, 85% were seen once. Treatment in this sample: roughly 19 received Ad26.COV2.S at low or high dose, single or two shots; a few received placebo; per-sample allocation not given. On day 63 after the first injection, vaccine and placebo recipients gave samples. This material consisted of peripheral blood, taken in a trial of Ad26.COV2.S vaccine versus placebo. The receptors shown here come from a person aged 18 to 59 who received the Ad26.COV2.S COVID-19 vaccine or a placebo.

The sample holds one count of this clone. V and J are TRBV3-1 (or the pseudogene TRBV3-2) and TRBJ2-6; the D gene is possibly TRBD1 (5 bases). The germline V gene has CDR1 LGHDT and CDR2 YNNKEL (reference sequence). The ends were cut back, 5 bases at V and 0 bases at J, with 11 bases in the middle. The CDR3 runs to 16 residues. CDR3: CASSSTAYSGANVLTF. CDR3 nucleotides: TGTGCCAGCAGCTCGACAGCCTACTCTGGGGCCAACGTCCTGACTTTC.

This clone was detected once. The CDR3: CASSRGQSLNEKLFF. CDR3 in DNA: TGTGCCAGCTCCCGAGGACAATCCCTAAATGAAAAACTGTTTTTT. The chain carries TRBV18 and TRBJ1-4; a weak D match, TRBD1 (5 bases). This CDR3 region has 15 residues. The V end lost 6 bases, the J end lost 5 bases, and 16 bases lay between the germline ends. Germline V gene lookup returns CDR1 KGHSH and CDR2 LQKENI.

In its sample, this clone was seen once. The chain recombines TRBV9 with TRBJ2-4, with a possible D match to TRBD1 (6 bases). Trimming removed 0 bases from V and 8 bases from J, with 12 bases in between. CDR1 and CDR2 (germline): SGDLS, YYNGEE. This CDR3 has 14 residues. The chain's CDR3 is CASSVAGAEDIQYF. The CDR3 DNA reads as TGTGCCAGCAGCGTAGCAGGGGCGGAGGACATTCAGTACTTC.

The chain joins TRBV7-9 to TRBJ1-1; no firm D call. CDR3 length equals 11 residues. Germline V CDR1 and CDR2: SEHNR, FQNEAQ (reference sequence). Trimming took off 10 bases at V and 8 bases at J, with 14 bases between the two ends. Written as DNA, the CDR3 is TGTGCCACCGCTAGGGAGTCAGAAGCTTTCTTT. Translation gives CATARESEAFF.

The chain couples TRBV28 to TRBJ1-5; 10 bases fit TRBD1. This CDR3 spans 17 amino acids. V was clipped by 1 base and J by 1 base; unmatched bases: 4. CDR1 MDHEN and CDR2 SYDVKM come from the germline V gene. Written as DNA, the CDR3 is TGTGCCAGCAGTTTATTTGGGACAGGGGTAAGCAATCAGCCCCAGCATTTT. Protein sequence: CASSLFGTGVSNQPQHF.

This clone has at least ten counts. This sequence joins TRBV24-1 and TRBJ2-1; the match to TRBD1 covers 7 bases. The CDR3 extends over 15 amino acids. The trim removed 1 base at V and 5 bases at J, leaving 4 bases unmatched. Germline CDR1 is KGHDR and CDR2 is SFDVKD. CDR3 in amino acids: CATSDFRTGNNEQFF. The DNA for the CDR3 is TGTGCCACCAGTGATTTCCGGACAGGCAACAATGAGCAGTTCTTC.

The chain links TRBV7-2 to TRBJ1-2; 7 bases align to TRBD1. The CDR3 loop spans 15 amino acids. Germline V lookup: CDR1 SGHTA, CDR2 FQGNSA. The V and J ends lost 5 bases and 4 bases, in that order; junction bases with no gene match: 10. The CDR3 DNA follows: TGTGCCAGCAGCCCAAGACAGGGTATTGTCTATGGCTACACCTTC. It yields the protein CASSPRQGIVYGYTF.

This chain connects TRBV19 to TRBJ1-5; a possible D gene is TRBD1 (5 bases). V was cut by 3 bases and J by 5 bases, with 14 bases left in between. Looked up from germline, CDR1 is LNHDA and CDR2 is SQIVND (reference sequence). The CDR3 extends over 15 amino acids. Written as DNA, the CDR3 is TGTGCCAGTAGTATTAGGGGCAGCCAGTATCAGCCCCAGCATTTT. This gives the protein CASSIRGSQYQPQHF.

This rearrangement joins TRBV19 to TRBJ1-6; 7 bases fit TRBD1. Germline lookup yields CDR1 LNHDA and CDR2 SQIVND (reference sequence). The CDR3 length is 16 residues. V dropped 4 bases and J dropped 6; count of bases not matched to a gene: 9. The CDR3 DNA reads as TGTGCCAGTAGTAAAGCCAAGACAGGGACTAATTCACCCCTCCACTTT. Its protein product is CASSKAKTGTNSPLHF. The entire variable domain, with the rest obtained from reference TRBV19 and TRBJ1-6, is as follows: DGGITQSPKYLFRKEGQNVTLSCEQNLNHDAMYWYRQDPGQGLRLIYYSQIVNDFQKGDIAEGYSVSREKKESFPLTVTSAQKNPTAFYLCASSKAKTGTNSPLHFGNGTRLTVT.

V gene TRBV27 combines with J gene TRBJ2-6; D not certain. The V and J ends lost 10 bases and 1 base respectively, with 8 bases between them. Germline CDR1 reads MNHEY; CDR2 reads SMNVEV (reference sequence). This CDR3 has 13 amino acids. CDR3 loop: CATRPSGANVLTF. For the CDR3, the DNA is TGTGCCACTAGACCGTCTGGGGCCAACGTCCTGACTTTC.